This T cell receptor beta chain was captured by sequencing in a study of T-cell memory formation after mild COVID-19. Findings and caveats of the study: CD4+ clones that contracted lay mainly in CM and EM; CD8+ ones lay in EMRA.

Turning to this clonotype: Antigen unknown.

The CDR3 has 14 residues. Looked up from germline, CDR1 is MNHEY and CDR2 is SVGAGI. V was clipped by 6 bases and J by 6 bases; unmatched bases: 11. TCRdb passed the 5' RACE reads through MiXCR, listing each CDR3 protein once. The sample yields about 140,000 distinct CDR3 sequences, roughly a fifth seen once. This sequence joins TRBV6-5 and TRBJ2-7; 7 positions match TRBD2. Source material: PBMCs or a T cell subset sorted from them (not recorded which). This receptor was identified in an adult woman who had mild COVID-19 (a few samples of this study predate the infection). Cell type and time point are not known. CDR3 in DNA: TGTGCCAGCAGCCTCAGGAGGGAGGGTGGCGAGCAGTACTTC. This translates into CASSLRREGGEQYF.